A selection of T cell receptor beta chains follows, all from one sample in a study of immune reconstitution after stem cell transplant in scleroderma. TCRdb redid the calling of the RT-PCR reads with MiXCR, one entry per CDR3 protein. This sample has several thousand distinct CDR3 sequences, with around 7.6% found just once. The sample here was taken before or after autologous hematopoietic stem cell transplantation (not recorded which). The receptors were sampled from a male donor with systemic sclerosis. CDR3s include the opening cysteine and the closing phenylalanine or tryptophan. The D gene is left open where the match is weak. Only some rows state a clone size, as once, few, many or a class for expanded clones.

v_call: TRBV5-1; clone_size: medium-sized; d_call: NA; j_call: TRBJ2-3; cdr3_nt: TGCGCCAGCAGCTTGCCAGATAGCACAGATACGCAGTATTTT; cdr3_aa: CASSLPDSTDTQYF
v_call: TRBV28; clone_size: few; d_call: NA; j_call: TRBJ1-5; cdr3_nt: TGTGCCAGCAGTTTATTTGGGGCAGCGAGCAATCAGCCCCAGCATTTT; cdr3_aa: CASSLFGAASNQPQHF
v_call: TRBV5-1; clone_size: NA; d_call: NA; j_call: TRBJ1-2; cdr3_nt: TGCGCCAGCAGCACCTCGGGGCAGGCTAACTATGGCTACACCTTC; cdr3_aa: CASSTSGQANYGYTF
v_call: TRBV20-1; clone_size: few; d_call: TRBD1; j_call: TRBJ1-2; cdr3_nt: TGCAGTGCTATACGGGGACAGACCACTACTGGCTACACCTTC; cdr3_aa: CSAIRGQTTTGYTF
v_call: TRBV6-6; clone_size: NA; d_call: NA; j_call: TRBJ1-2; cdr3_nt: TGTGCCAGCACTGGACGGGAATACTATGGCTACACCTTC; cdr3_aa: CASTGREYYGYTF
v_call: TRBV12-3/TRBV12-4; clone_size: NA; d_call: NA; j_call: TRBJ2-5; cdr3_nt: TGTGCCACCGTGGACATGAAAACGAACCGGAAGACCCAGTACTTC; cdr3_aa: CATVDMKTNRKTQYF
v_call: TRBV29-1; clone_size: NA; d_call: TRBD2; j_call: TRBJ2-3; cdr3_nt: TGCAGCGTTGAGCGGGGGGGCGGCGGAGATACGCAGTATTTT; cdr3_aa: CSVERGGGGDTQYF
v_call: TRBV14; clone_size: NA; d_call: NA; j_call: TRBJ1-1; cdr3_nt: TGTGCCAGCAGCCAGGGAAGGGCCGGGAAAGCTTTCTTT; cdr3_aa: CASSQGRAGKAFF
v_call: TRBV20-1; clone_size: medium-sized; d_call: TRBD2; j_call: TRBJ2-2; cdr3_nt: TGCAGTGCTAGAGAACCCCGCGGGGGTTCTCACGGGGAGCTGTTTTTT; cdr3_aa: CSAREPRGGSHGELFF
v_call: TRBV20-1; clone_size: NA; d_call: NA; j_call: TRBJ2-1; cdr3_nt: TGCAGTGCCACCTTTCCGGTGAGAGGTGTCGATGAGCAGTTCTTC; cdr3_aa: CSATFPVRGVDEQFF
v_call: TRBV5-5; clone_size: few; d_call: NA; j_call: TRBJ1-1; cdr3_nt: TGTGCCAGCAGCTTGGCGGGCAGCACTGAAGCTTTCTTT; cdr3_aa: CASSLAGSTEAFF
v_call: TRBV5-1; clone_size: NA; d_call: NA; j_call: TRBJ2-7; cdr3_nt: TGCGCCAGCAGCTTAGCGACCGGGACGGACTGGTCCTACGAGCAGTACTTC; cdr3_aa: CASSLATGTDWSYEQYF
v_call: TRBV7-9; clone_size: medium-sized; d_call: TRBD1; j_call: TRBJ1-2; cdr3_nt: TGTGCCAGCAGCCCTTCACAGGGGGCGATTAATGGCTACACCTTC; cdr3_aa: CASSPSQGAINGYTF
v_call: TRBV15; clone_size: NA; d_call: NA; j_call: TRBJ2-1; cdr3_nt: TGTGCCACCAGCATAGGGGGGTCCTACAATGAGCAGTTCTTC; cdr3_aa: CATSIGGSYNEQFF
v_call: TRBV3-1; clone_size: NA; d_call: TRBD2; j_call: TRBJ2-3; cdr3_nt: TGTGCCAGCAGCCCTTCGCCGGCCAGCGGGAGGAAAACCTATACGCAGTATTTT; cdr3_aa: CASSPSPASGRKTYTQYF
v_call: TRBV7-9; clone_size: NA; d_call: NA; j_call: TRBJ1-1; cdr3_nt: TGTGCCAGCAGCCAAGCAAGGAGGGGATGGTTTGAAGCTTTCTTT; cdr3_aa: CASSQARRGWFEAFF
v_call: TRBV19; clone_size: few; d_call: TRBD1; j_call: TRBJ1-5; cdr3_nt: TGTGCCAGTAGGCGACAGGGGGGTCTCAATCAGCCCCAGCATTTT; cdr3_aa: CASRRQGGLNQPQHF
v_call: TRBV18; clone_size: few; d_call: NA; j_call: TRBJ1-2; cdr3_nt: TGTGCCAGCTCACCGCAGGTGGATGGCTACACCTTC; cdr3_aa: CASSPQVDGYTF